The entry below gives a single T cell receptor beta chain sequence along with its context. TCRdb re-called the 5' RACE reads with MiXCR, one entry per CDR3 protein. The table lists approximately 37,000 distinct CDR3 sequences, roughly 14% of them singletons. This entry comes from a study of neurological immune-mediated disorders. PBMCs numbering 2 million and stored at -80 C yielded the unsorted libraries. V was shortened by 3 bases and J by 4 bases, with 10 bases between the two germline ends. The CDR3 loop spans 14 amino acids. Germline V CDR1 and CDR2: KGHDR, SFDVKD. This sequence was found in a woman between 45 and 60 years old with HTLV-1-associated myelopathy (HAM/TSP). Sequencing was carried out using PBMCs. The rearrangement links TRBV24-1 to TRBJ2-3, with unresolved D. CDR3: CATSDRYESDTQYF. Here the CDR3 DNA reads TGTGCCACCAGTGATCGTTACGAGTCAGATACGCAGTATTTT.